The 9 T cell receptor beta chains reported below all come from one sample, sequenced in a study of long-term antiretroviral therapy in people with HIV (dated by TCRdb to 2022 to 2024). Sequencing of the TRB variable region was done with the immunoSEQ hsTCRB v3.0 assay at survey level resolution. TCRdb retrieved this table from immuneACCESS and kept in-frame rearrangements only. Not all clones are present; in checked studies, unresolved V genes account for under half, and no reason is known for the remainder. The sample table contains 30,000 or so clones; only one count was recorded for nearly 95% of them. The ten largest clones represent approximately 10% of the sample. Sequenced here: unsorted PBMCs, sampled 6.2 years after starting antiretroviral therapy. The receptors stem from a man aged 40-55 years with HIV.

The chain couples TRBV7-3 to TRBJ1-3; the D is unclear. The CDR3 length is 18 residues. The germline V and J ends were trimmed by 7 bases and 0 bases, with 22 bases remaining between them. Germline V CDR1 and CDR2: SGHTA, FQGTGA. The CDR3: CASMTSGARRSSGNTIYF. CDR3 DNA: TGTGCCAGCATGACCTCCGGAGCTCGTAGGTCCTCTGGAAACACCATATATTTT.

Written as DNA, the CDR3 is TGTGCCAGCAGTCCTAGGACGGATATCAGCGCTGAAGCTTTCTTT. This encodes CASSPRTDISAEAFF. V and J are TRBV6-1 and TRBJ1-1; D remains ambiguous. The CDR3 consists of 15 residues. Germline CDR1 and CDR2: MNHNS and SASEGT. Trimming removed 5 bases at V and 6 bases at J, with 19 bases between.

J is TRBJ2-7 and V is TRBV11-1; 11 nucleotides agree with TRBD2. Per germline, CDR1 SGHAT and CDR2 FQDESV (reference sequence). The CDR3 has 14 amino acids. The V gene end was trimmed by 6 bases and the J gene end by 6 bases; junction bases not matched to a gene: 7. This CDR3 reads CASSSPGLAAEQYF. DNA for the CDR3: TGTGCCAGCAGTTCGCCGGGACTAGCGGCCGAGCAGTACTTC.

The chain joins TRBV27 to TRBJ2-7; D call uncertain. The germline gives CDR1 MNHEY, CDR2 SMNVEV (reference sequence). V shed 4 bases and J shed 6 bases, with 10 bases lying between them. The CDR3 spans 12 residues. The CDR3 loop reads CASSSITGEQYF. The CDR3 nucleotides read TGTGCCAGCAGTTCGATAACTGGCGAGCAGTACTTC.

J is TRBJ1-1 and V is TRBV7-6; D not resolved. Germline CDR1 reads SGHVS; CDR2 reads FNYEAQ. This CDR3 is 13 amino acids long. V gave up 3 bases and J gave up 1 base, with 6 bases separating them. The CDR3 DNA reads TGTGCCAGCAGCTTGGGTCGGAACACTGAAGCTTTCTTT. Translating gives CASSLGRNTEAFF.

This rearrangement joins TRBV11-2 to TRBJ1-4, with D uncertain. This CDR3 contains 13 residues. V dropped 3 bases and J dropped 6 bases, with 8 bases sitting between them. The germline CDR1 and CDR2 sequences are SGHAT and FQNNGV. This CDR3 is CASSFATDEKLFF. CDR3 DNA sequence: TGTGCCAGCAGCTTCGCAACCGATGAAAAACTGTTTTTT.

The J gene is TRBJ2-7, the V gene TRBV6-5; TRBD1 or TRBD2 may be the D gene (5 bases each). The V end was cut by 4 bases, the J end by 9 bases, with 19 bases between. Germline CDR1 is MNHEY and CDR2 is SVGAGI. The CDR3 extends over 14 amino acids. The CDR3 bases are TGTGCCAGCAGTTCACCCGGACTGGGGGTCGGGCAGTACTTC. It translates to CASSSPGLGVGQYF.

This clone came up once. V is TRBV6-1 and J is TRBJ1-6; no definite D call. Per the germline V gene, CDR1 is MNHNS and CDR2 is SASEGT. Deletions cut 2 bases from V and 13 bases from J, with 9 bases between. CDR3 length equals 12 residues. The CDR3 reads CASSESSTPLHF. Written as DNA, the CDR3 is TGTGCCAGCAGTGAAAGCTCAACGCCCCTCCACTTT.

This chain uses TRBV12-5 with TRBJ2-3; 12 bases map to TRBD1. This CDR3 has 15 residues. In germline, CDR1 is LGHNT, CDR2 FRNRAP. With V trimmed by 5 bases and J by 4 bases, 4 bases remained unmatched. The CDR3, as DNA: TGTGCTAGTGGTCCGGGACAGGGGGCGTCAGATACGCAGTATTTT. This translates into CASGPGQGASDTQYF.